This TCR beta chain is from a study of vaccination effects on CD4 cells after COVID-19. Across the whole study: After the second dose, samples were taken at median day 72. General study points: The study had few convalescent patients and no early post-infection timepoints.

Upon completion of about 10 days in culture, CD4+ T cells were isolated. As their vaccination, participants received two doses of either BNT162b2 or mRNA-1273. At days 3 and 7, half of the medium was exchanged for IL-2 medium. Here immunoSEQ multiplex PCR was the method, and the copy in TCRdb shows in-frame clones only, minus some. The sample shows some 60,000 clones, 78% of them seen only once. This clone has only a few counts. Its antigen is not known. The germline V gene has CDR1 LGHDT and CDR2 YNNKEL (reference sequence). The CDR3 covers 11 residues. This clonotype was obtained from a human donor who received a COVID-19 vaccine. The V call is TRBV3-1 (or the pseudogene TRBV3-2), the J call TRBJ1-1; tentatively, D is TRBD1 (5 bases). The sample consisted of CD4+ T cells from PBMCs cultured without peptide, taken after COVID-19 vaccination. DNA for the CDR3: TGTCAAGGGGCGGAGAACACTGAAGCTTTCTTT. It encodes CQGAENTEAFF.